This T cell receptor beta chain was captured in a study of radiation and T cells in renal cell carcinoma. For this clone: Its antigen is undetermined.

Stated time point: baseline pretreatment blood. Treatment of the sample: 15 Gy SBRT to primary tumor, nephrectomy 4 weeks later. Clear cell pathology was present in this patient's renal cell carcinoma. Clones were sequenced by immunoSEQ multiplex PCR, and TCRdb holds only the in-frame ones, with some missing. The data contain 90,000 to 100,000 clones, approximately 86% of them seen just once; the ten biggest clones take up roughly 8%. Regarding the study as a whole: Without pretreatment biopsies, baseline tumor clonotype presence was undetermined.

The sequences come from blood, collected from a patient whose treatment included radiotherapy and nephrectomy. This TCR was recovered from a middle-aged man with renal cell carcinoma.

The CDR3 reads CASSPWRQSHNEQFF. As DNA, the CDR3 is TGTGCCAGCAGCCCCTGGCGCCAGAGCCACAATGAGCAGTTCTTC. The chain recombines TRBV7-9 with TRBJ2-1; D not certain. The CDR3 consists of 15 residues. Germline assignment: CDR1 SEHNR and CDR2 FQNEAQ (reference sequence). The V end lost 5 bases, the J end lost 5 bases, and 16 bases lay between the germline ends.